This is a list of T cell receptor beta chains from one sample in a study of response to subunit inactivated influenza vaccine. TCRdb independently ran MiXCR on the RT-PCR reads; one entry per CDR3 protein. The sample lists roughly 670,000 distinct CDR3 sequences, 11% to 15% occurring once. Sequencing used PBMCs from blood, obtained around 15 days before vaccination. The receptors shown here come from a man aged 50-60 years who received an inactivated influenza vaccine. Each CDR3 is given with its conserved first and last residue. The order of the fields is J gene, D gene, clone size, V gene, CDR3 DNA, CDR3 protein. D genes are given only for firm matches. Size is stated for part of the rows, as once, few or many counts, or as a class when the clone is expanded.

j_call: TRBJ2-5; d_call: .; clone_size: .; v_call: TRBV5-6; cdr3_nt: TGTGCCAGCAGCGCGGGGGCCTTAGGAGTTGAGACCCAGTACTTC; cdr3_aa: CASSAGALGVETQYF
j_call: TRBJ1-1; d_call: .; clone_size: many; v_call: TRBV7-3; cdr3_nt: TGTGCCAGCAGCTCACAGGGAAACACTGAAGCTTTCTTT; cdr3_aa: CASSSQGNTEAFF
j_call: TRBJ2-3; d_call: TRBD2; clone_size: many; v_call: TRBV27; cdr3_nt: TGTGCCAGCAGTCCCCGACTAGCGGGAGATACGCAGTATTTT; cdr3_aa: CASSPRLAGDTQYF
j_call: TRBJ2-2; d_call: TRBD2; clone_size: many; v_call: TRBV7-9; cdr3_nt: TGTGCCAGCAGCGCCCCAACTAGCGGGGGAACCACCGGGGAGCTGTTTTTT; cdr3_aa: CASSAPTSGGTTGELFF
j_call: TRBJ2-3; d_call: .; clone_size: .; v_call: TRBV7-9; cdr3_nt: TGTGCCAGCAGCTGGGGGGCAGGCAGGACCGGGGGCACGCAGTATTTT; cdr3_aa: CASSWGAGRTGGTQYF
j_call: TRBJ2-2; d_call: .; clone_size: .; v_call: TRBV5-4; cdr3_nt: TGTGCCAGCAGCTTTGATCTAGCCGGGAGTACCGGGGAGCTGTTTTTT; cdr3_aa: CASSFDLAGSTGELFF
j_call: TRBJ2-1; d_call: .; clone_size: few; v_call: TRBV27; cdr3_nt: TGTGCCAGCAGTTTATGGGGGCCGAATGAGCAGTTCTTC; cdr3_aa: CASSLWGPNEQFF
j_call: TRBJ2-1; d_call: .; clone_size: .; v_call: TRBV5-6; cdr3_nt: TGTGCCAGCAGCACGAGTCAGGGGGCTTTACTAGCGGTCTCCTACAATGAGCAGTTCTTC; cdr3_aa: CASSTSQGALLAVSYNEQFF
j_call: TRBJ2-3; d_call: TRBD2; clone_size: .; v_call: TRBV29-1; cdr3_nt: TGCAGCGTTGTTATCGGACTAGCGGGAGCTTTAGATACGCAGTATTTT; cdr3_aa: CSVVIGLAGALDTQYF
j_call: TRBJ2-4; d_call: .; clone_size: many; v_call: TRBV4-3; cdr3_nt: TGCGCCAGCAGCCAAGATTATGGGTCCAGCAAAAACATTCAGTACTTC; cdr3_aa: CASSQDYGSSKNIQYF
j_call: TRBJ1-1; d_call: TRBD1; clone_size: few; v_call: TRBV20-1; cdr3_nt: TGCAGTGCTAGAGATGGGGCAGGGGGCCGTGGCACTGAAGCTTTCTTT; cdr3_aa: CSARDGAGGRGTEAFF
j_call: TRBJ1-5; d_call: .; clone_size: .; v_call: TRBV20-1; cdr3_nt: TGCAGTGCTAGAGAGACAGCCAGAAATCAGCCCCAGCATTTT; cdr3_aa: CSARETARNQPQHF
j_call: TRBJ2-2; d_call: .; clone_size: .; v_call: TRBV18; cdr3_nt: TGTGCCAGCTCACCAGGGGTTAATCGTATCGGGGAGCTGTTTTTT; cdr3_aa: CASSPGVNRIGELFF
j_call: TRBJ2-7; d_call: TRBD2; clone_size: .; v_call: TRBV5-1; cdr3_nt: TGCGCCAGCGCGGGGGCGGGAGGTTCCCACGAGCAGTACTTC; cdr3_aa: CASAGAGGSHEQYF
j_call: TRBJ2-2; d_call: .; clone_size: many; v_call: TRBV2; cdr3_nt: TGTGCCAGCAGTGAAAGGGGTGCCGGGGAGCTGTTTTTT; cdr3_aa: CASSERGAGELFF
j_call: TRBJ1-5; d_call: .; clone_size: few; v_call: TRBV19; cdr3_nt: TGTGCCAGTAAAGGGACGTTAAATCAGCCCCAGCATTTT; cdr3_aa: CASKGTLNQPQHF
j_call: TRBJ2-1; d_call: TRBD2; clone_size: few; v_call: TRBV13; cdr3_nt: TGTGCCAGCAGCTCCGGACTAGCGCAGGCCCATGAGCAGTTCTTC; cdr3_aa: CASSSGLAQAHEQFF
j_call: TRBJ1-4; d_call: .; clone_size: .; v_call: TRBV20-1; cdr3_nt: TGCAGTGCTAGAGCAGGAACTGCAACTAATGAAAAACTGTTTTTT; cdr3_aa: CSARAGTATNEKLFF
j_call: TRBJ1-6; d_call: .; clone_size: few; v_call: TRBV20-1; cdr3_nt: TGCAGTGCCCAGGACAGCTTTAATTCACCCCTCCACTTT; cdr3_aa: CSAQDSFNSPLHF
j_call: TRBJ2-5; d_call: TRBD1; clone_size: .; v_call: TRBV20-1; cdr3_nt: TGCAGTGCTAGTATCGGGACAGGGAAAGAGACCCAGTACTTC; cdr3_aa: CSASIGTGKETQYF
j_call: TRBJ2-5; d_call: TRBD1; clone_size: .; v_call: TRBV10-1; cdr3_nt: TGCGCCAGCAGTGAGTTTCCAGGGGGTGGTGAAGAGACCCAGTACTTC; cdr3_aa: CASSEFPGGGEETQYF
j_call: TRBJ1-1; d_call: .; clone_size: .; v_call: TRBV20-1; cdr3_nt: TGCAGTGCTCCAAGATCGAACACTGAAGCTTTCTTT; cdr3_aa: CSAPRSNTEAFF
j_call: TRBJ2-6; d_call: .; clone_size: .; v_call: TRBV6-2/TRBV6-3; cdr3_nt: TGTGCCAGCAGTACTGGGGGATTGAGGGCCAACGTCCTGACTTTC; cdr3_aa: CASSTGGLRANVLTF
j_call: TRBJ2-1; d_call: .; clone_size: few; v_call: TRBV15; cdr3_nt: TGTGCCACCGGAACAGGAAACTACAATGAGCAGTTCTTC; cdr3_aa: CATGTGNYNEQFF
j_call: TRBJ2-4; d_call: TRBD1; clone_size: .; v_call: TRBV7-9; cdr3_nt: TGTGCCAGCAGCTTGGCACAGGGGGAAAACATTCAGTACTTC; cdr3_aa: CASSLAQGENIQYF
j_call: TRBJ2-3; d_call: .; clone_size: .; v_call: TRBV7-2; cdr3_nt: TGTGCCAGCAGAAAGGGGGGCCGTCTCACAGATACGCAGTATTTT; cdr3_aa: CASRKGGRLTDTQYF
j_call: TRBJ1-1; d_call: .; clone_size: few; v_call: TRBV7-9; cdr3_nt: TGTGCCAGCAGCTTAGCCTGGGATAGGAACACTGAAGCTTTCTTT; cdr3_aa: CASSLAWDRNTEAFF
j_call: TRBJ1-3; d_call: .; clone_size: .; v_call: TRBV7-2; cdr3_nt: TGTGCCAGCAGCTTCCTCCTCGGAGGGGCTCTGGGACCTGGGGATTTT; cdr3_aa: CASSFLLGGALGPGDF
j_call: TRBJ1-1; d_call: .; clone_size: .; v_call: TRBV19; cdr3_nt: TGTGCCAGTAGTATGGCCTGGGGCACTGAAGCTTTCTTT; cdr3_aa: CASSMAWGTEAFF
j_call: TRBJ2-7; d_call: .; clone_size: few; v_call: TRBV20-1; cdr3_nt: TGCAGTGCCGCAACGAGGGGGGGATACGCCTACGAGCAGTACTTC; cdr3_aa: CSAATRGGYAYEQYF